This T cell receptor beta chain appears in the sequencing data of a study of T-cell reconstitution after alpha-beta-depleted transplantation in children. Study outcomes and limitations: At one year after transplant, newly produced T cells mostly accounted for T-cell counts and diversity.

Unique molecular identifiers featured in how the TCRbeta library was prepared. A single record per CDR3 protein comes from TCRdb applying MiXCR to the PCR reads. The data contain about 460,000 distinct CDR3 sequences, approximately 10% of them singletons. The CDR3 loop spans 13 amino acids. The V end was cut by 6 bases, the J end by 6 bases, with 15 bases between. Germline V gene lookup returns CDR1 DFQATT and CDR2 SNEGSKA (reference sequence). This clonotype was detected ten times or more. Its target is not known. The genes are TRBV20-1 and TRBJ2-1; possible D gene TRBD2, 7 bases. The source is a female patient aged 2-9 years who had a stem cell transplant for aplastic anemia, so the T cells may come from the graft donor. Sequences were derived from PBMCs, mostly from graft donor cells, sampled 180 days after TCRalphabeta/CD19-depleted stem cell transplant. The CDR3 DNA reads TGCAGTGCGTGGGGCGGGGGCCGCAATGAGCAGTTCTTC. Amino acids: CSAWGGGRNEQFF.